These T cell receptor beta chains were read from a single sample in a study of T cells in Graves' hyperthyroidism and ophthalmopathy. TCRdb redid the calling of the multiplex PCR reads with MiXCR, one entry per CDR3 protein. The sample records hundreds of thousands of distinct CDR3 sequences, around 15% being singletons. Sequencing was carried out using blood. The receptors come from a woman between 18 and 29 years old with Graves' hyperthyroidism. CDR3s include the opening cysteine and the closing phenylalanine or tryptophan. Each record gives: J gene, V gene, D gene, clone size, CDR3 DNA, CDR3 protein. The D gene is left open where the match is weak. Size values are once, few and many counts, or a class for expanded clones, and some rows have none.

j_gene: TRBJ2-7
v_gene: TRBV28
d_gene: -
abundance: many
CDR3nt: TGTGCCAGCAGGGGGACTGCCATTACCTACGAGCAGTACTTC
CDR3aa: CASRGTAITYEQYF

j_gene: TRBJ2-3
v_gene: TRBV25-1
d_gene: -
abundance: few
CDR3nt: TGTGCCAGCAGTCCCCAAGCCCCCGAGCCAGGGTATCTCACAGATACGCAGTATTTT
CDR3aa: CASSPQAPEPGYLTDTQYF

j_gene: TRBJ2-7
v_gene: TRBV7-8
d_gene: -
abundance: many
CDR3nt: TGTGCCAGCAGCCCACCGGACGGTCTTTACGAGCAGTACTTC
CDR3aa: CASSPPDGLYEQYF

j_gene: TRBJ1-3
v_gene: TRBV18
d_gene: -
abundance: -
CDR3nt: TGTGCCAGCTCATTGCCCTCCGGGGGTTTCTCTGGAAACACCATATATTTT
CDR3aa: CASSLPSGGFSGNTIYF

j_gene: TRBJ2-7
v_gene: TRBV13
d_gene: -
abundance: -
CDR3nt: TGTGCCAGCAGCTTCAACAGGGCCTACGAGCAGTACTTC
CDR3aa: CASSFNRAYEQYF

j_gene: TRBJ2-1
v_gene: TRBV18
d_gene: -
abundance: -
CDR3nt: TGTGCCAGCTCACCCACCCAGGTTACGACAAACAATGAGCAGTTCTTC
CDR3aa: CASSPTQVTTNNEQFF

j_gene: TRBJ1-5
v_gene: TRBV2
d_gene: -
abundance: many
CDR3nt: TGTGCCAGCAACCCGGGGACACTCGGCCAGCCCCAGCATTTT
CDR3aa: CASNPGTLGQPQHF

j_gene: TRBJ2-3
v_gene: TRBV5-1
d_gene: -
abundance: many
CDR3nt: TGCGCCAGCAGCTTCACCGCTAGATTCACAGATACGCAGTATTTT
CDR3aa: CASSFTARFTDTQYF

j_gene: TRBJ1-1
v_gene: TRBV10-3
d_gene: -
abundance: many
CDR3nt: TGTGCCATCAGTGATCTGGGAGAGAACACTGAAGCTTTCTTT
CDR3aa: CAISDLGENTEAFF

j_gene: TRBJ1-3
v_gene: TRBV7-2
d_gene: -
abundance: -
CDR3nt: TGTGCCAGCAGCTTAGTCCATGGAAACACCATATATTTT
CDR3aa: CASSLVHGNTIYF

j_gene: TRBJ2-7
v_gene: TRBV7-2
d_gene: -
abundance: -
CDR3nt: TGTGCCAGCGGATGGGGGGTGCGGTTGGAATCCTACGAGCAGTACTTC
CDR3aa: CASGWGVRLESYEQYF

j_gene: TRBJ2-2
v_gene: TRBV7-2
d_gene: -
abundance: many
CDR3nt: TGTGCCAGCAGCTCCCTCACCGGGGAGCTGTTTTTT
CDR3aa: CASSSLTGELFF

j_gene: TRBJ2-5
v_gene: TRBV11-3
d_gene: TRBD2
abundance: -
CDR3nt: TGTGTCAGCAGTCCCCGGCGGGGGGACCAAGAGACCCAGTACTTC
CDR3aa: CVSSPRRGDQETQYF

j_gene: TRBJ2-1
v_gene: TRBV5-5
d_gene: TRBD2
abundance: few
CDR3nt: TGTGCCAGCAGCGAGGAGCTAGCGGGTTTTTACAATGAGCAGTTCTTC
CDR3aa: CASSEELAGFYNEQFF

j_gene: TRBJ2-7
v_gene: TRBV2
d_gene: TRBD2
abundance: many
CDR3nt: TGTGCCAGCAGTGACGGACTAGCGGGCTACGAGCAGTACTTC
CDR3aa: CASSDGLAGYEQYF

j_gene: TRBJ2-1
v_gene: TRBV2
d_gene: TRBD2
abundance: -
CDR3nt: TGTGCCAGAGCTAGCGGGGGGCACAATGAGCAGTTCTTC
CDR3aa: CARASGGHNEQFF

j_gene: TRBJ2-1
v_gene: TRBV10-3
d_gene: -
abundance: few
CDR3nt: TGTGCCATCAGTGAGCCCCCGAACAATGAGCAGTTCTTC
CDR3aa: CAISEPPNNEQFF

j_gene: TRBJ1-5
v_gene: TRBV20-1
d_gene: TRBD1
abundance: few
CDR3nt: TGCAGTGCCGTTCAGACAGGGCCGGGCAATCAGCCCCAGCATTTT
CDR3aa: CSAVQTGPGNQPQHF

j_gene: TRBJ2-1
v_gene: TRBV6-2/TRBV6-3
d_gene: TRBD2
abundance: many
CDR3nt: TGTGCCAGCAGTGGTAGCGGGGGGTTGAGCAATGAGCAGTTCTTC
CDR3aa: CASSGSGGLSNEQFF

j_gene: TRBJ1-5
v_gene: TRBV28
d_gene: -
abundance: many
CDR3nt: TGTGCCAGCAGGGTCAGCAATCAGCCCCAGCATTTT
CDR3aa: CASRVSNQPQHF

j_gene: TRBJ2-7
v_gene: TRBV12-3/TRBV12-4
d_gene: -
abundance: many
CDR3nt: TGTGCCAGCAGTTACAGGGCCTACGAGCAGTACTTC
CDR3aa: CASSYRAYEQYF

j_gene: TRBJ1-3
v_gene: TRBV9
d_gene: -
abundance: -
CDR3nt: TGTGCCAGCAGCGCCCGATCCGCAGGCTCTGGAAACACCATATATTTT
CDR3aa: CASSARSAGSGNTIYF

j_gene: TRBJ2-5
v_gene: TRBV5-1
d_gene: TRBD2
abundance: many
CDR3nt: TGCGCCAGCAGACGACTAGCGGGAGGGCGAGAGACCCAGTACTTC
CDR3aa: CASRRLAGGRETQYF

j_gene: TRBJ2-7
v_gene: TRBV7-3
d_gene: TRBD2
abundance: -
CDR3nt: TGTGCCAGCAGCTCACTAGCGGGAGAAGCCCACGAGCAGTACTTC
CDR3aa: CASSSLAGEAHEQYF

j_gene: TRBJ2-3
v_gene: TRBV24-1
d_gene: TRBD1
abundance: -
CDR3nt: TGTGCCACCAGTGATCAAACCGGGACAGCAAGTTCTAGCACAGATACGCAGTATTTT
CDR3aa: CATSDQTGTASSSTDTQYF

j_gene: TRBJ2-7
v_gene: TRBV2
d_gene: TRBD1
abundance: many
CDR3nt: TGTGCCAGCAGGTACGGACAGGGGAGCTACGAGCAGTACTTC
CDR3aa: CASRYGQGSYEQYF

j_gene: TRBJ2-7
v_gene: TRBV20-1
d_gene: -
abundance: few
CDR3nt: TGCAGTGCTAGAGATGGGGGCGGGCACGAGCAGTACTTC
CDR3aa: CSARDGGGHEQYF

j_gene: TRBJ2-5
v_gene: TRBV7-8
d_gene: -
abundance: -
CDR3nt: TGTGCCAGCAGCTTAGAGCTCCAGGGAGACCAAGAGACCCAGTACTTC
CDR3aa: CASSLELQGDQETQYF

j_gene: TRBJ1-1
v_gene: TRBV18
d_gene: -
abundance: few
CDR3nt: TGTGCCAGCTCACCACGGGTCGACGGCACTGAAGCTTTCTTT
CDR3aa: CASSPRVDGTEAFF

j_gene: TRBJ2-7
v_gene: TRBV20-1
d_gene: -
abundance: many
CDR3nt: TGCAGTGCTAGAGGGGGTTGGCGCAGGGGATCTTACGAGCAGTACTTC
CDR3aa: CSARGGWRRGSYEQYF

j_gene: TRBJ2-1
v_gene: TRBV27
d_gene: TRBD2
abundance: many
CDR3nt: TGTGCCAGCAGTTTACTAGCGGGAGGCGAGCAGTTCTTC
CDR3aa: CASSLLAGGEQFF

j_gene: TRBJ1-1
v_gene: TRBV10-2
d_gene: -
abundance: -
CDR3nt: TGCGCCAGCAGTGAGTACCGGGCGAACACTGAAGCTTTCTTT
CDR3aa: CASSEYRANTEAFF

j_gene: TRBJ2-5
v_gene: TRBV10-3
d_gene: -
abundance: -
CDR3nt: TGTGCCATCAGTGCGGGACCAGTAGAGACCCAGTACTTC
CDR3aa: CAISAGPVETQYF

j_gene: TRBJ1-1
v_gene: TRBV27
d_gene: -
abundance: -
CDR3nt: TGTGCCAGCAGCTTCGCCATGAACACTGAAGCTTTCTTT
CDR3aa: CASSFAMNTEAFF

j_gene: TRBJ2-5
v_gene: TRBV7-8
d_gene: -
abundance: few
CDR3nt: TGTGCCAGCAGCTCACAGGGGAGGCAAGAGACCCAGTACTTC
CDR3aa: CASSSQGRQETQYF

j_gene: TRBJ1-1
v_gene: TRBV2
d_gene: TRBD1
abundance: -
CDR3nt: TGTGCCAGCAGTGAAGCGACAGGGGGTTTTACTGAAGCTTTCTTT
CDR3aa: CASSEATGGFTEAFF

j_gene: TRBJ2-1
v_gene: TRBV3-1
d_gene: TRBD2
abundance: many
CDR3nt: TGTGCCAGCAGCGGACTAGCGGGGGCCTCTAAGCAGTTCTTC
CDR3aa: CASSGLAGASKQFF

j_gene: TRBJ1-1
v_gene: TRBV7-9
d_gene: -
abundance: many
CDR3nt: TGTGCCAGCAGCCCGGGGGCTGAAGCTTTCTTT
CDR3aa: CASSPGAEAFF

j_gene: TRBJ2-1
v_gene: TRBV20-1
d_gene: -
abundance: many
CDR3nt: TGCAGTGCTTCGGACAGCGACAATGAGCAGTTCTTC
CDR3aa: CSASDSDNEQFF

j_gene: TRBJ2-3
v_gene: TRBV7-9
d_gene: TRBD2
abundance: -
CDR3nt: TGTGCCAGCAGCTTAGTAGCGGGGGAGATCACAGATACGCAGTATTTT
CDR3aa: CASSLVAGEITDTQYF

j_gene: TRBJ1-2
v_gene: TRBV3-1
d_gene: -
abundance: many
CDR3nt: TGTGCCAGCAGCCAAGATCCATATGGGGGACTAGGTGGCTACACCTTC
CDR3aa: CASSQDPYGGLGGYTF

j_gene: TRBJ2-1
v_gene: TRBV6-2/TRBV6-3
d_gene: TRBD1
abundance: -
CDR3nt: TGTGCCAGCAGTCACTCCGGGACAGGGTTATACAATGAGCAGTTCTTC
CDR3aa: CASSHSGTGLYNEQFF

j_gene: TRBJ2-1
v_gene: TRBV11-2
d_gene: TRBD1
abundance: many
CDR3nt: TGTGCCAGCAGGGACAGGGAAATATCTCATGAGCAGTTCTTC
CDR3aa: CASRDREISHEQFF

j_gene: TRBJ1-2
v_gene: TRBV24-1
d_gene: TRBD1
abundance: many
CDR3nt: TGTGCCACCAGTGACCGTGGACACAGGGGTAGCTATGGCTACACCTTC
CDR3aa: CATSDRGHRGSYGYTF

j_gene: TRBJ2-7
v_gene: TRBV2
d_gene: -
abundance: few
CDR3nt: TGTGCCTCACAGGGCCAGGTCTACGAGCAGTACTTC
CDR3aa: CASQGQVYEQYF

j_gene: TRBJ2-2
v_gene: TRBV11-3
d_gene: TRBD2
abundance: few
CDR3nt: TGTGCCAGCAGCTCCCCTTTCAGGGGACTAGCCTACACCGGGGAGCTGTTTTTT
CDR3aa: CASSSPFRGLAYTGELFF

j_gene: TRBJ2-7
v_gene: TRBV5-5
d_gene: -
abundance: few
CDR3nt: TGTGCCAGCAGCCCCCCAGTAGTATCCGCCTACGAGCAGTACTTC
CDR3aa: CASSPPVVSAYEQYF

j_gene: TRBJ1-1
v_gene: TRBV6-1
d_gene: -
abundance: many
CDR3nt: TGTGCCAGCGGCGACGAGTCCCCAGCTTTCTTT
CDR3aa: CASGDESPAFF

j_gene: TRBJ1-3
v_gene: TRBV6-1
d_gene: TRBD1
abundance: -
CDR3nt: TGTGCCAGCAGTGAAGTGGGACAGGGGGCTGGAAACACCATATATTTT
CDR3aa: CASSEVGQGAGNTIYF

j_gene: TRBJ2-2
v_gene: TRBV27
d_gene: -
abundance: -
CDR3nt: TGTGCCAGCAGTCGGCAGACCCTAACCGGGGAGCTGTTTTTT
CDR3aa: CASSRQTLTGELFF

j_gene: TRBJ1-2
v_gene: TRBV4-2
d_gene: -
abundance: many
CDR3nt: TGTGCCAGCAGCCAAGAACGAGGAGACTATGGCTACACCTTC
CDR3aa: CASSQERGDYGYTF

j_gene: TRBJ2-3
v_gene: TRBV5-1
d_gene: TRBD1
abundance: -
CDR3nt: TGCGCCAGCAGCTTGAGGGCAGGGGGCAATGGAGATACGCAGTATTTT
CDR3aa: CASSLRAGGNGDTQYF

j_gene: TRBJ1-4
v_gene: TRBV4-2
d_gene: TRBD1
abundance: -
CDR3nt: TGTGCCAGCAGCCAAGAACAGGGGGGAAAACTGTTTTTT
CDR3aa: CASSQEQGGKLFF

j_gene: TRBJ2-4
v_gene: TRBV7-9
d_gene: -
abundance: -
CDR3nt: TGTGCCAGCAGCCGGCTAGGGGGAGACATTCAGTACTTC
CDR3aa: CASSRLGGDIQYF

j_gene: TRBJ2-7
v_gene: TRBV6-2/TRBV6-3
d_gene: TRBD2
abundance: few
CDR3nt: TGTGCCAGCAGCCGAGGGACTAGCGGGATTCCCTACGAGCAGTACTTC
CDR3aa: CASSRGTSGIPYEQYF